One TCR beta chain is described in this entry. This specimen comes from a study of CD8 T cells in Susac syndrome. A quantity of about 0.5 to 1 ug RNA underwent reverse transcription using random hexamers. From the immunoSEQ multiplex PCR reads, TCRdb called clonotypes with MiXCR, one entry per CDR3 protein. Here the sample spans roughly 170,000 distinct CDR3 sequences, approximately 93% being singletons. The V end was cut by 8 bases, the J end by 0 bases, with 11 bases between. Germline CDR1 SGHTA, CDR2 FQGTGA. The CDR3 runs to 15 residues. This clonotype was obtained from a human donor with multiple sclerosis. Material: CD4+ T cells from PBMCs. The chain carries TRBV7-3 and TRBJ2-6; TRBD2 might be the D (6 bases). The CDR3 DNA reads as TGTGCCAGCTCCCCCGGGAGCTCTGGGGCCAACGTCCTGACTTTC. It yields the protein CASSPGSSGANVLTF.